Each of the 27 T cell receptor beta chains below was sequenced from the same sample in a study of stem cell transplantation in POMP-related autoinflammatory disease. Some clones are missing from TCRdb's copy, which holds only in-frame ones; the method was immunoSEQ multiplex PCR. Of about 68,000 clones listed, roughly 90% are singletons. The sequenced sample was CD4+ T cells from PBMCs, obtained after stem cell transplantation. Receptors originate from a human patient with POMP-related autoinflammation and immune dysregulation (PRAID). The T cells may partly be graft donor cells.

The rearrangement uses TRBV27 and TRBJ1-3; D is undetermined. CDR1 and CDR2 from the germline V gene are MNHEY and SMNVEV (reference sequence). The CDR3 has 12 residues. V lost 7 bases to trimming and J lost 2 bases, with 6 bases between them. CDR3 in DNA: TGTGCCAGCAAAAGTCCTGGAAACACCATATATTTT. Translated, it gives CASKSPGNTIYF.

The V and J genes are TRBV24-1 and TRBJ2-1, with D perhaps TRBD1 or TRBD2 (5 bases each). Germline CDR1 reads KGHDR; CDR2 reads SFDVKD. V lost 1 base and J 2 bases, leaving 11 bases between the germline ends. The CDR3 sequence is 16 residues long. The CDR3 reads CATSDFTLGAYNEQFF. CDR3 in DNA: TGTGCCACCAGTGATTTTACGCTGGGGGCCTACAATGAGCAGTTCTTC.

The rearrangement links TRBV20-1 to TRBJ2-1; D is uncertain. V dropped 4 bases and J dropped 6 bases, with 10 bases sitting between them. The germline CDR1 and CDR2 sequences are DFQATT and SNEGSKA (reference sequence). The CDR3 is 12 residues long. The CDR3 DNA reads TGCAGTGCTATTGACCCCACCAATGAGCAGTTCTTC. Its translation is CSAIDPTNEQFF.

This clone came up a few times. The V call is TRBV19, the J call TRBJ2-7, with D unclear. This CDR3 comprises 15 residues. The V end was cut by 5 bases, the J end by 3 bases, with 17 bases between. The germline V gene encodes CDR1 LNHDA and CDR2 SQIVND (reference sequence). CDR3 in amino acids: CASSLGRSPIYEQYF. The CDR3 region has the DNA TGTGCCAGTAGTTTAGGGCGGAGTCCCATCTACGAGCAGTACTTC.

This CDR3 reads CASSSPSLWEGYGYTF. The CDR3 DNA follows: TGTGCCAGCAGTTCCCCATCTTTGTGGGAGGGGTATGGCTACACCTTC. The V gene is TRBV28, the J gene TRBJ1-2; a weak D match, TRBD1 (5 bases). Trimming took 4 bases from V and 5 from J, leaving 20 bases between them. Germline V lookup: CDR1 MDHEN, CDR2 SYDVKM. The CDR3 runs to 16 residues.

This sequence joins TRBV3-1 (or the pseudogene TRBV3-2) and TRBJ2-5; possible D gene TRBD2, 6 bases. V lost 5 bases and J lost 2, with 12 bases in between. The germline V gene encodes CDR1 LGHDT and CDR2 YNNKEL (reference sequence). The CDR3 consists of 14 residues. The CDR3 sequence is CASSARGKQETQYF. Written as DNA, the CDR3 is TGTGCCAGCAGCGCCCGGGGGAAGCAAGAGACCCAGTACTTC.

V and J are TRBV2 and TRBJ2-1; TRBD1 is a possible D gene (6 bases). V lost 8 bases and J lost 0, with 11 bases in between. This CDR3 has 14 residues. Germline V CDR1 and CDR2: SNHLY, FYNNEI. The CDR3 DNA follows: TGTGCCAGCGTACAGGGATCCTCCTACAATGAGCAGTTCTTC. Translated: CASVQGSSYNEQFF.

The chain employs TRBV10-1 and TRBJ2-5; no clear D. This CDR3 is 15 amino acids long. Germline CDR1 WNHNN, CDR2 SYGVQD (reference sequence). The V end lost 0 bases, the J end lost 2 bases, and 10 bases lay between the germline ends. The CDR3 DNA reads as TGCGCCAGCAGTGAGTCAGGGTCCGGGCAAGAGACCCAGTACTTC. It translates to CASSESGSGQETQYF.

The chain uses TRBV5-1 and TRBJ2-4; 10 nucleotides match TRBD1. After removal of 7 bases from V and 2 bases from J, the junction contained 6 bases not matched to a gene. Germline V gene sequence: CDR1 SGHRS, CDR2 YFSETQ. The CDR3 contains 15 residues. The DNA of the CDR3 is TGCGCCAGCGGGACAGGGGCCGATTCCAAAAACATTCAGTACTTC. It encodes CASGTGADSKNIQYF. Combining the CDR3 with reference TRBV5-1 and TRBJ2-4 gives the whole variable domain KAGVTQTPRYLIKTRGQQVTLSCSPISGHRSVSWYQQTPGQGLQFLFEYFSETQRNKGNFPGRFSGRQFSNSRSEMNVSTLELGDSALYLCASGTGADSKNIQYFGAGTRLSVL.

CDR3 sequence: CASSSPTGGFEQYF. In DNA form, the CDR3 reads TGTGCCAGCAGCTCTCCGACAGGGGGCTTCGAGCAGTACTTC. V usage is TRBV5-8 and J usage is TRBJ2-7; 10 bases agree with TRBD1. V lost 3 bases and J lost 6; bases outside the gene matches: 6. CDR3 length equals 14 residues. Per germline, CDR1 SGHTS and CDR2 YDEGEE. Drawing the rest from reference TRBV5-8 and TRBJ2-7, the complete variable domain is EAGVTQSPTHLIKTRGQQATLRCSPISGHTSVYWYQQALGLGLQFLLWYDEGEERNRGNFPPRFSGRQFPNYSSELNVNALELEDSALYLCASSSPTGGFEQYFGPGTRLTVT.

The chain has TRBV7-8 and TRBJ1-1; 7 bases are shared with TRBD1. J was trimmed by 7 bases and V by 5 bases; bases with no gene match: 10. The CDR3 has 14 residues. Germline-derived CDR1 and CDR2 are SGHVS and FQNEAQ. In DNA form, the CDR3 reads TGTGCCAGCAGCCCAGACAGGGCCAAGGATGAAGCTTTCTTT. This gives the protein CASSPDRAKDEAFF.

The CDR3 DNA follows: TGTGCCAGCAGTGCTCGCGGTAGCGGTACTGAAGCTTTCTTT. Residues: CASSARGSGTEAFF. This chain connects TRBV6-6 to TRBJ1-1; D call uncertain. The germline V gene has CDR1 MNHNY and CDR2 SVGAGI (reference sequence). V lost 5 bases, J lost 5 bases, and 15 bases lay in between. The CDR3 contains 14 residues.

This clone showed up just once. This CDR3 reads CASSPGQDQPQHF. CDR3 nucleotide sequence: TGCGCCAGCAGCCCCGGACAGGATCAGCCCCAGCATTTT. The V call is TRBV5-1, the J call TRBJ1-5, with TRBD1 matching 7 bases. The ends lost 4 bases at V and 5 bases at J; junction bases unmatched: 3. Germline CDR1 and CDR2: SGHRS and YFSETQ. CDR3 length equals 13 residues.

The gene calls are TRBV10-2 and TRBJ1-5; D gene uncertain. Germline V gene sequence: CDR1 WSHSY, CDR2 SAAADI. Trimming removed 3 bases from V and 0 bases from J, with 15 bases in between. This CDR3 is built from 17 residues. Here the CDR3 reads CASSEPEGWYSNQPQHF. CDR3 bases: TGCGCCAGCAGTGAACCCGAAGGCTGGTATAGCAATCAGCCCCAGCATTTT.

This chain links TRBV5-1 with TRBJ1-3; D is uncertain. Trimming took off 0 bases at V and 0 bases at J, with 10 bases between the two ends. This CDR3 comprises 16 residues. Germline V gene sequence: CDR1 SGHRS, CDR2 YFSETQ. The CDR3 DNA follows: TGCGCCAGCAGCTTGGCGGTACTAACCTCTGGAAACACCATATATTTT. Protein sequence: CASSLAVLTSGNTIYF.

The V and J genes are TRBV5-1 and TRBJ2-5; D might be TRBD2 (6 bases). The length of the CDR3 is 19 residues. V shed 5 bases and J shed 1 base, with 27 bases lying between them. Germline assignment: CDR1 SGHRS and CDR2 YFSETQ. The CDR3 coding sequence is TGCGCCAGCAGTAGGGAACTAGCCCTACCCCTTTCAACCCAAGAGACCCAGTACTTC. Translation: CASSRELALPLSTQETQYF.

The V and J genes are TRBV19 and TRBJ1-5; D is possibly TRBD1 (6 bases). The CDR3 has 16 residues. V shed 1 base and J shed 6 bases, with 16 bases lying between them. Germline V CDR1 and CDR2: LNHDA, SQIVND (reference sequence). In DNA form, the CDR3 reads TGTGCCAGTAGTATAGTGGGAGGAGGGGGAACTCAGCCCCAGCATTTT. Protein product: CASSIVGGGGTQPQHF. Drawing the rest from reference TRBV19 and TRBJ1-5, the complete variable domain is DGGITQSPKYLFRKEGQNVTLSCEQNLNHDAMYWYRQDPGQGLRLIYYSQIVNDFQKGDIAEGYSVSREKKESFPLTVTSAQKNPTAFYLCASSIVGGGGTQPQHFGDGTRLSIL.

This clone appeared a few times. The chain is built from TRBV10-1 and TRBJ2-7, with TRBD1 identical over 8 bases. With 6 bases clipped from V and 4 bases from J, the junction kept 14 bases outside the gene matches. The CDR3 is 16 amino acids. Germline V lookup: CDR1 WNHNN, CDR2 SYGVQD (reference sequence). The CDR3 DNA reads as TGCGCCAGCAGGAAGGGAGACAGGGGAGTCAGGTACGAGCAGTACTTC. Its translation is CASRKGDRGVRYEQYF.

The rearrangement uses TRBV18 and TRBJ2-7; 8 bases match TRBD1. J gave up 0 bases and V 2 bases, and 3 bases lay outside the gene matches. Germline values: CDR1 KGHSH, CDR2 LQKENI. The CDR3 has 15 residues. This CDR3 reads CASSPTRGLSYEQYF. DNA for the CDR3: TGTGCCAGCTCACCAACCAGGGGGCTCTCCTACGAGCAGTACTTC.

Worth noting for this clone: The final CDR3 position lacks the conserved phenylalanine or tryptophan, pointing to a likely read error. The limits of the CDR3 on the DNA are not certain, so only TCRdb's listed CDR3 is given. The V gene is TRBV25-1, the J gene TRBJ1-2. Per germline, CDR1 MGHDK and CDR2 SYGVNS. From its first to its last residue, the CDR3 has 9 amino acids. The CDR3 reads CASIAAFPI.

The rearrangement uses TRBV5-4 and TRBJ2-3; 9 positions agree with TRBD1. The CDR3 has 15 amino acids. The trim removed 5 bases at V and 0 bases at J, leaving 4 bases unmatched. CDR1 is SGHNT and CDR2 is YYREEE in the germline V gene (reference sequence). The CDR3, as DNA: TGTGCCAGCAGAACAGGGGGCCCGAGCACAGATACGCAGTATTTT. Translating gives CASRTGGPSTDTQYF.

This clone appeared a few times. The gene calls are TRBV11-2 and TRBJ2-7; TRBD2 aligns across 14 bases. In germline, CDR1 is SGHAT, CDR2 FQNNGV. Trimming at V came to 5 bases and at J to 0 bases, leaving 12 bases not matched to a gene. The CDR3 is made up of 19 amino acids. The CDR3 nucleotides are TGTGCCAGCAGCCAACGACTAGCGGGAGGGTCCGTTAGCTCCTACGAGCAGTACTTC. Translating gives CASSQRLAGGSVSSYEQYF.

The chain has TRBV2 and TRBJ1-6; D call uncertain. With 7 bases removed from V and 9 bases from J, the gap between germline ends came to 22 bases. The CDR3 has 16 residues. In germline, CDR1 is SNHLY, CDR2 FYNNEI. CDR3 loop: CASTNGGSPIGSPLHF. The DNA of the CDR3 is TGTGCCAGCACAAACGGTGGCAGTCCCATCGGTTCACCCCTCCACTTT.

The V gene is TRBV10-3, the J gene TRBJ2-7, with D possibly matching TRBD1 (5 bases). Trimming left V 2 bases short and J 4 bases short, with 9 bases between. Per the germline V gene, CDR1 is ENHRY and CDR2 is SYGVKD. This CDR3 region has 13 residues. The DNA of the CDR3 is TGTGCCATCAGTGAGCCTGACAGTTACGAGCAGTACGTC. Translated: CAISEPDSYEQYV.

The rearrangement joins TRBV7-2 to TRBJ1-5; a possible D gene is TRBD1 (5 bases). Trimming took 5 bases from V and 0 from J, leaving 11 bases between them. Germline CDR1 is SGHTA and CDR2 is FQGNSA. CDR3 length: 15 amino acids. CDR3 coding DNA: TGTGCCAGCAGCCCGGGGGGTTTTAGCAATCAGCCCCAGCATTTT. Amino acids: CASSPGGFSNQPQHF.

The chain combines TRBV19 with TRBJ1-2; possible D gene TRBD1, 5 bases. V lost 5 bases, J lost 7 bases, and 17 bases lay in between. CDR1 LNHDA and CDR2 SQIVND come from the germline V gene (reference sequence). The CDR3 is made up of 14 amino acids. The chain's CDR3 is CASSSRAGDGGYTF. In DNA form, the CDR3 reads TGTGCCAGTAGTTCACGAGCGGGGGATGGTGGCTACACCTTC.

The chain has TRBV10-3 and TRBJ2-7; D gene uncertain. Trimming took off 0 bases at V and 0 bases at J, with 0 bases between the two ends. This CDR3 has 12 residues. The germline gives CDR1 ENHRY, CDR2 SYGVKD. The CDR3 protein is CAISESSYEQYV. In DNA form, the CDR3 reads TGTGCCATCAGTGAGTCCTCCTACGAGCAGTACGTC.